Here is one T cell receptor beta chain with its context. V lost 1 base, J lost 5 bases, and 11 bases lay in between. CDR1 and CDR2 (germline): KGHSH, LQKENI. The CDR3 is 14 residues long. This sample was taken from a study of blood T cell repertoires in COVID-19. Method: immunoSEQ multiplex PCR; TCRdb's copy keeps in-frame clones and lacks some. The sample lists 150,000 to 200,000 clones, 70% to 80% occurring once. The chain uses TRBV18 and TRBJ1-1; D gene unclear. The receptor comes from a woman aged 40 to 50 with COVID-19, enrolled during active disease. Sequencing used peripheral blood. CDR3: CASSPQWAQTEAFF. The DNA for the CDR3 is TGTGCCAGCTCACCACAGTGGGCCCAGACTGAAGCTTTCTTT.